A selection of T cell receptor beta chains follows, all from one sample in a study of cytomegalovirus exposure and HLA in healthy donors. Data came from immunoSEQ multiplex PCR; TCRdb stores just in-frame clones and leaves some out. Seen here are about 150,000 clones, 50% to 75% observed once, and the top ten hold roughly 7%. The specimen sequenced was PBMCs. The source of these receptors is a woman aged 60-75 years in good health and CMV-seropositive. Both conserved end residues are part of each CDR3. Each record gives: V gene, clone size, J gene, D gene, CDR3 protein, CDR3 DNA. D genes are given only for firm matches. Not every row has a clone size; where given, it reads once, few, many or a size class.

v_call: TRBV19
clone_size: .
j_call: TRBJ2-5
d_call: .
cdr3_aa: CASSSEGLEWETQYF
cdr3_nt: TGTGCCAGTAGTTCGGAGGGCTTGGAGTGGGAGACCCAGTACTTC

v_call: TRBV28
clone_size: .
j_call: TRBJ1-2
d_call: .
cdr3_aa: CASSLEGKPGGRNYGYTF
cdr3_nt: TGTGCCAGCAGTTTAGAGGGAAAACCCGGGGGGAGAAACTATGGCTACACCTTC

v_call: TRBV7-6
clone_size: .
j_call: TRBJ1-5
d_call: .
cdr3_aa: CASSLFLNQPQHF
cdr3_nt: TGTGCCAGCAGCTTATTCCTTAATCAGCCCCAGCATTTT

v_call: TRBV2
clone_size: .
j_call: TRBJ2-3
d_call: .
cdr3_aa: CASRTGDGRMGVQYF
cdr3_nt: TGTGCCAGCAGGACGGGAGATGGACGGATGGGGGTGCAGTATTTT

v_call: TRBV28
clone_size: .
j_call: TRBJ1-5
d_call: .
cdr3_aa: CASSFIKRGNQPQHF
cdr3_nt: TGTGCCAGCAGTTTTATCAAGCGGGGAAATCAGCCCCAGCATTTT

v_call: TRBV9
clone_size: few
j_call: TRBJ2-1
d_call: .
cdr3_aa: CASSVVVARSSYNEQFF
cdr3_nt: TGTGCCAGCAGCGTAGTGGTAGCGAGAAGCTCCTACAATGAGCAGTTCTTC

v_call: TRBV7-2
clone_size: .
j_call: TRBJ2-1
d_call: TRBD2
cdr3_aa: CASSLAAGGVGYNEQFF
cdr3_nt: TGTGCCAGCAGCTTAGCAGCGGGAGGCGTCGGGTACAATGAGCAGTTCTTC

v_call: TRBV9
clone_size: few
j_call: TRBJ2-3
d_call: .
cdr3_aa: CASSVVAQTTDTQYF
cdr3_nt: TGTGCCAGCAGCGTAGTAGCCCAGACCACAGATACGCAGTATTTT

v_call: TRBV5-1
clone_size: few
j_call: TRBJ2-7
d_call: TRBD2
cdr3_aa: CASSLGGGGSYEQYF
cdr3_nt: TGCGCCAGCAGCTTGGGGGGCGGGGGCTCCTACGAGCAGTACTTC

v_call: TRBV4-1
clone_size: .
j_call: TRBJ2-3
d_call: .
cdr3_aa: CASSQGGRYTDTQYF
cdr3_nt: TGCGCCAGCAGTCAGGGTGGCAGGTACACAGATACGCAGTATTTT

v_call: TRBV6-6
clone_size: .
j_call: TRBJ2-4
d_call: .
cdr3_aa: CASSYGRAVGKDIQYF
cdr3_nt: TGTGCCAGCAGTTACGGCAGGGCGGTGGGTAAAGACATTCAGTACTTC

v_call: TRBV7-9
clone_size: .
j_call: TRBJ1-1
d_call: .
cdr3_aa: CASSRQGGISTEAFF
cdr3_nt: TGTGCCAGCAGCCGCCAGGGTGGGATAAGCACTGAAGCTTTCTTT

v_call: TRBV9
clone_size: .
j_call: TRBJ1-2
d_call: TRBD1
cdr3_aa: CASSVIGGNYGYTF
cdr3_nt: TGTGCCAGCAGCGTAATAGGGGGCAACTATGGCTACACCTTC

v_call: TRBV5-1
clone_size: .
j_call: TRBJ2-5
d_call: .
cdr3_aa: CASSARGRETQYF
cdr3_nt: TGCGCCAGCAGCGCCAGGGGTCGCGAGACCCAGTACTTC

v_call: TRBV18
clone_size: few
j_call: TRBJ1-5
d_call: .
cdr3_aa: CASSPSLTGSGNQPQHF
cdr3_nt: TGTGCCAGCTCACCGTCGTTGACTGGGTCTGGCAATCAGCCCCAGCATTTT

v_call: TRBV9
clone_size: few
j_call: TRBJ2-1
d_call: .
cdr3_aa: CASSVVTGEQFF
cdr3_nt: TGTGCCAGCAGCGTAGTGACGGGGGAGCAGTTCTTC

v_call: TRBV7-3
clone_size: .
j_call: TRBJ2-7
d_call: TRBD2
cdr3_aa: CASSLGPSGSFEQYF
cdr3_nt: TGTGCCAGCAGCTTAGGGCCTAGCGGGAGTTTCGAGCAGTACTTC

v_call: TRBV7-3
clone_size: .
j_call: TRBJ2-1
d_call: .
cdr3_aa: CASSPGGPQFF
cdr3_nt: TGTGCCAGCAGCCCCGGAGGGCCCCAGTTCTTC

v_call: TRBV18
clone_size: .
j_call: TRBJ1-5
d_call: TRBD1
cdr3_aa: CASSPQGARNQPQHF
cdr3_nt: TGTGCCAGCTCACCACAGGGGGCGCGCAATCAGCCCCAGCATTTT

v_call: TRBV28
clone_size: few
j_call: TRBJ1-4
d_call: .
cdr3_aa: CASSLTREGQLF
cdr3_nt: TGTGCCAGCAGTTTAACGCGAGAGGGCCAGCTGTTT

v_call: TRBV7-3
clone_size: .
j_call: TRBJ2-3
d_call: .
cdr3_aa: CASSYSQGDTQYF
cdr3_nt: TGTGCCAGCAGCTACTCCCAGGGGGATACGCAGTATTTT

v_call: TRBV5-4
clone_size: .
j_call: TRBJ2-2
d_call: .
cdr3_aa: CASSFVEGIGELFF
cdr3_nt: TGTGCCAGCAGCTTCGTGGAGGGCATCGGGGAGCTGTTTTTT